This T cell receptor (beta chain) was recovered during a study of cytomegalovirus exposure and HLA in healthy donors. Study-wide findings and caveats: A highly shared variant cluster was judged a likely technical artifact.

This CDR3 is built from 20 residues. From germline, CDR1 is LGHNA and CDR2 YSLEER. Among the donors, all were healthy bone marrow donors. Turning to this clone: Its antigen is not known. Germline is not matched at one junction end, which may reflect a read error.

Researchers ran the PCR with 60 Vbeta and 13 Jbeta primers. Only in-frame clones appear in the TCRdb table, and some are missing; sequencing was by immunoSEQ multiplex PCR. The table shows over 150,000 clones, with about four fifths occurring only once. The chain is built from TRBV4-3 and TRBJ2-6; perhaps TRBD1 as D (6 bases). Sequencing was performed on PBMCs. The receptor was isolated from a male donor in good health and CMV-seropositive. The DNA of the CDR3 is TGCGCCAGCAGCCAAGTCGCTACAGGACAGCCTCTCTCTGGGGCCAACGGCCTGACTTTC. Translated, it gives CASSQVATGQPLSGANGLTF.